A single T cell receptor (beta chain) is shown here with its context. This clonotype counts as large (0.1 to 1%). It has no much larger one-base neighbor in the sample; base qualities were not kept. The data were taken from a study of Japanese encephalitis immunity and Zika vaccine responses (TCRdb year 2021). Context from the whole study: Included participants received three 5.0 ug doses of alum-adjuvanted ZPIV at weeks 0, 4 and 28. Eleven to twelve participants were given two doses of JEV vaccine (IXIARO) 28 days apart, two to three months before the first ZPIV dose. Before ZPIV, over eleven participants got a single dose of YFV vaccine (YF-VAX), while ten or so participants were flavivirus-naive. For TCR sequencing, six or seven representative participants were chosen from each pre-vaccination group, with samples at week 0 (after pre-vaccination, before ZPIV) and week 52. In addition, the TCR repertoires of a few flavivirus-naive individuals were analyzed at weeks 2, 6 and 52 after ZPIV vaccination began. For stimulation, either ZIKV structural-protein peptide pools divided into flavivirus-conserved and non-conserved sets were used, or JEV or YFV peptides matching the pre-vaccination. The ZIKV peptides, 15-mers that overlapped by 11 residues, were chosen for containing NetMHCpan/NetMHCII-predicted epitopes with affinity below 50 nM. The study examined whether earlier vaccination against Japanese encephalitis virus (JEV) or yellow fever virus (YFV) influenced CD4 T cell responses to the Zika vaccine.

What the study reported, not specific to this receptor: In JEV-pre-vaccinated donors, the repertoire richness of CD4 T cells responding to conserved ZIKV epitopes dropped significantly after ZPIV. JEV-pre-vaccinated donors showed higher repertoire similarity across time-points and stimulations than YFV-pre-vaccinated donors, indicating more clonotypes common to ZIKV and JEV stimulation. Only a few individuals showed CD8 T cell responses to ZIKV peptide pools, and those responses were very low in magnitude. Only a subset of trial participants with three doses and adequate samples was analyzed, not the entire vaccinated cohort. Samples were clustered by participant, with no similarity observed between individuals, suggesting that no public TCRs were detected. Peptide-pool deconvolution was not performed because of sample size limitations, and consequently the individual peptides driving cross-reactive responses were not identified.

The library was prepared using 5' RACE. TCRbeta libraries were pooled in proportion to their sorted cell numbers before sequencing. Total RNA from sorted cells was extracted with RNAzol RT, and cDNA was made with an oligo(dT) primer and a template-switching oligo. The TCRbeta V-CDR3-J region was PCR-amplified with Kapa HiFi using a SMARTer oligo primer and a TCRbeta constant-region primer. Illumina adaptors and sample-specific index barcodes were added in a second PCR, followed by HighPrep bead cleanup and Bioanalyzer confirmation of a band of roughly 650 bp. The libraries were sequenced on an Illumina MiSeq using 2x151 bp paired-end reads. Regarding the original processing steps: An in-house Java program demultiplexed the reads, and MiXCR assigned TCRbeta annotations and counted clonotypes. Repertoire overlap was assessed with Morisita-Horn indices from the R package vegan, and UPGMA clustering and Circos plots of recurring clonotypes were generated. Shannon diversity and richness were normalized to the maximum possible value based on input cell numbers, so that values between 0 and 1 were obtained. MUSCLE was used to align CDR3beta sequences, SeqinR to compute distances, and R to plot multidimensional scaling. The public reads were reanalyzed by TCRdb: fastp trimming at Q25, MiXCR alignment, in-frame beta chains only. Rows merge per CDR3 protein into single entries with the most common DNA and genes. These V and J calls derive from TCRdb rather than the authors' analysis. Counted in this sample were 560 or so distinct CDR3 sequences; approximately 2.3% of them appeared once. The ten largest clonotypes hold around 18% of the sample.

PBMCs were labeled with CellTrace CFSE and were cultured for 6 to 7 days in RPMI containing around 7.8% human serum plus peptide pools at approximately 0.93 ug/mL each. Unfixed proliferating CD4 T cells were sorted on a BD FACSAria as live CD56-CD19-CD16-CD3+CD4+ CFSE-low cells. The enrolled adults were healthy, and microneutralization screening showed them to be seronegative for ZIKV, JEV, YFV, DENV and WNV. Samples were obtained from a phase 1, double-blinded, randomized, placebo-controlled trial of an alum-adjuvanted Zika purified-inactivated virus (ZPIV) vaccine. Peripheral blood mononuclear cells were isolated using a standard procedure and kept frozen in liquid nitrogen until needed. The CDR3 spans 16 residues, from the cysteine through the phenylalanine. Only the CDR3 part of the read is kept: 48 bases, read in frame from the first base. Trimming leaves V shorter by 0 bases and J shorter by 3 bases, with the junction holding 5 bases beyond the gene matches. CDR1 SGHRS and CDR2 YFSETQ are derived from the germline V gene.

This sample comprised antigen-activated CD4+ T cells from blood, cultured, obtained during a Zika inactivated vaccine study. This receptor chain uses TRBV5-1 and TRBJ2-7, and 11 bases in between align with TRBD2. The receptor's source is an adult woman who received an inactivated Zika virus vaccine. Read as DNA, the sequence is TGCGCCAGCAGCTTGGCAACTAGCGGGAGAGGCTACGAGCAGTACTTC. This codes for CASSLATSGRGYEQYF.